Following are 19 T cell receptor beta chains from one sample sequenced in a study of identical twins. TCRdb itself ran the 5' RACE reads through MiXCR, one entry per CDR3 protein. The sample includes some 730,000 distinct CDR3 sequences, 15% to 20% of them seen just once. A further study also used this sample, focusing on T cells expressing NK-cell markers.

Specimen: PBMCs. The receptors shown here come from a woman aged 18-29 years in good health.

This rearrangement joins TRBV6-6 to TRBJ1-1, with D uncertain. The CDR3 runs 11 residues. V was trimmed by 10 bases and J by 5 bases, leaving 11 bases between them. Germline-derived CDR1 and CDR2 are MNHNY and SVGAGI (reference sequence). CDR3: CATWVSTEAFF. In nucleotides, the CDR3 is TGTGCCACCTGGGTGTCTACTGAAGCTTTCTTT.

The chain recombines TRBV5-5 with TRBJ2-3; tentatively, D is TRBD2 (5 bases). Germline V gives CDR1 SGHKS, CDR2 YYEKEE (reference sequence). This CDR3 has 12 residues. V lost 2 bases and J lost 5, with 6 bases in between. The CDR3 DNA sequence: TGTGCCAGCAGCTTCGGGGTAGATACGCAGTATTTT. Amino acid sequence: CASSFGVDTQYF.

This chain connects TRBV2 to TRBJ2-5; no reliable D call. Germline V gene lookup returns CDR1 SNHLY and CDR2 FYNNEI. Trimming removed 0 bases at V and 4 bases at J, with 3 bases between. The CDR3 sequence is 12 residues long. This chain's CDR3 is CASSEAPETQYF. In nucleotides, the CDR3 is TGTGCCAGCAGTGAAGCTCCAGAGACCCAGTACTTC. Looking up the rest from reference TRBV2 and TRBJ2-5 gives the full variable domain: EPEVTQTPSHQVTQMGQEVILRCVPISNHLYFYWYRQILGQKVEFLVSFYNNEISEKSEIFDDQFSVERPDGSNFTLKIRSTKLEDSAMYFCASSEAPETQYFGPGTRLLVL.

This chain connects TRBV20-1 to TRBJ2-7; 9 nucleotides match TRBD2. Germline V gene lookup returns CDR1 DFQATT and CDR2 SNEGSKA (reference sequence). The CDR3 has 16 residues. The V gene end was trimmed by 0 bases and the J gene end by 1 base; junction bases not matched to a gene: 7. The CDR3 bases are TGCAGTGCTAGAGAGGCTAGCGGGGTTAGGTCCTACGAGCAGTACTTC. Translation: CSAREASGVRSYEQYF.

This clonotype was seen ten or more times. V usage is TRBV20-1 and J usage is TRBJ2-3; 9 nucleotides align to TRBD1. V lost 3 bases and J lost 2; bases outside the gene matches: 3. Germline assignment: CDR1 DFQATT and CDR2 SNEGSKA (reference sequence). The CDR3 loop spans 14 amino acids. This chain's CDR3 is CSASWDRATDTQYF. In DNA, the CDR3 is TGCAGTGCTAGTTGGGACAGGGCCACAGATACGCAGTATTTT.

This clonotype was found a few times. DNA for the CDR3: TGCAGTCCGACCTCCGGGGAGACTAGCACAGATACGCAGTATTTT. Translating gives CSPTSGETSTDTQYF. The genes are TRBV20-1 and TRBJ2-3; TRBD2 might be the D (5 bases). V was shortened by 8 bases and J by 0 bases, with 18 bases between the two germline ends. Germline CDR1 is DFQATT and CDR2 is SNEGSKA (reference sequence). CDR3 size: 15 residues.

The chain joins TRBV10-3 to TRBJ2-5; 9 nucleotides match TRBD2. The CDR3 contains 13 residues. V shed 7 bases, J shed 3 bases, and the junction held 3 bases outside the gene matches. The germline V gene has CDR1 ENHRY and CDR2 SYGVKD. This chain's CDR3 is CAIKVAGEETQYF. The DNA of the CDR3 is TGTGCCATCAAAGTAGCGGGGGAAGAGACCCAGTACTTC.

This clonotype has more than one count but fewer than ten. The chain joins TRBV12-3 or TRBV12-4 to TRBJ2-3; a weak D match, TRBD2 (6 bases). V was trimmed by 7 bases and J by 0 bases, leaving 14 bases between them. The CDR3 has 15 residues. DNA for the CDR3: TGTGCCAGCACCCTTAGGGGACTTAGCACAGATACGCAGTATTTT. Translation: CASTLRGLSTDTQYF.

This clonotype was seen more than once but under ten times. This chain links TRBV12-3 or TRBV12-4 with TRBJ1-2, with D unclear. Trimming pared 1 base from V and 5 bases from J, leaving 11 bases between. This CDR3 contains 14 residues. CDR3 sequence (DNA): TGTGCCAGCAGTTTAGTTCGGACGGCTTATGGCTACACCTTC. It is translated as CASSLVRTAYGYTF.

This clonotype was recorded once. V and J are TRBV7-8 and TRBJ2-2; 13 nucleotides agree with TRBD2. This CDR3 has 17 residues. Germline V gene lookup returns CDR1 SGHVS and CDR2 FQNEAQ. With 5 bases clipped from V and 0 bases from J, the junction kept 3 bases outside the gene matches. CDR3 protein: CASSPTSGGANTGELFF. The CDR3 DNA reads as TGTGCCAGCAGCCCTACTAGCGGGGGGGCGAACACCGGGGAGCTGTTTTTT.

The table lists this clonotype with a few counts. The chain employs TRBV5-5 and TRBJ1-1; weak D call: TRBD1 (5 bases). Deletions cut 3 bases from V and 1 base from J, with 13 bases between. From germline, CDR1 is SGHKS and CDR2 YYEKEE (reference sequence). This CDR3 is 15 amino acids long. CDR3 DNA sequence: TGTGCCAGCAGCTCCCAGGGCCGTGAGAACACTGAAGCTTTCTTT. It specifies CASSSQGRENTEAFF.

This chain uses TRBV20-1 with TRBJ2-3, with 9 positions matching TRBD2. Per germline, CDR1 DFQATT and CDR2 SNEGSKA (reference sequence). The CDR3 runs 17 residues. The ends lost 1 base at V and 1 base at J; junction bases unmatched: 9. CDR3 sequence (DNA): TGCAGTGCTAGAGGGGGTCTAGCGGGATCCCGCACAGATACGCAGTATTTT. Residues: CSARGGLAGSRTDTQYF.

This clonotype was counted a few times. The chain carries TRBV7-4 and TRBJ1-3; D unresolved. This CDR3 has 13 amino acids. Trimming stripped 9 bases from V and 4 bases from J, with 13 bases between. Germline V gene data show CDR1 as SGHVT and CDR2 as SQSDAQ. The CDR3 DNA reads as TGTGCCAGAAGGGTAACCTCCGGAAACACCATATATTTT. This translates into CARRVTSGNTIYF. The full variable domain, its missing parts supplied by reference TRBV7-4 and TRBJ1-3, is GAGVSQSPRYKVAKRGRDVALRCDSISGHVTLYWYRQTLGQGSEVLTYSQSDAQRDKSGRPSGRFSAERPERSVSTLKIQRTEQGDSAVYLCARRVTSGNTIYFGEGSWLTVV.

There are many counts of this clonotype. V usage is TRBV5-5 and J usage is TRBJ2-2, with D possibly TRBD1 on 6 matching bases. Germline V gives CDR1 SGHKS, CDR2 YYEKEE (reference sequence). The CDR3 extends over 17 amino acids. Deletions cut 4 bases from V and 0 bases from J, with 16 bases between. The CDR3 region has the DNA TGTGCCAGCAGCGTAGGGACACCCCACGCGAACACCGGGGAGCTGTTTTTT. Amino acid sequence: CASSVGTPHANTGELFF.

There are a few counts of this clonotype. This chain links TRBV12-3 or TRBV12-4 with TRBJ2-4; TRBD2 matches at 7 bases. After removal of 7 bases from V and 3 bases from J, the junction contained 6 bases not matched to a gene. CDR3 length equals 14 residues. The CDR3 loop is CASTVAGRKNIQYF. The CDR3 bases are TGTGCCAGCACGGTAGCGGGCCGCAAAAACATTCAGTACTTC.

The chain couples TRBV5-1 to TRBJ2-7; 10 bases align to TRBD2. The ends lost 4 bases at V and 6 bases at J; junction bases unmatched: 13. Germline lookup yields CDR1 SGHRS and CDR2 YFSETQ. CDR3 size: 16 residues. The CDR3 sequence: CASSIVASGRTLEQYF. CDR3 in DNA: TGCGCCAGCAGCATCGTGGCTAGCGGGAGAACGCTCGAGCAGTACTTC.

This rearrangement joins TRBV12-3 or TRBV12-4 to TRBJ2-7; tentative D call: TRBD1 (6 bases). The CDR3 runs to 15 residues. V dropped 8 bases and J dropped 0 bases, with 17 bases sitting between them. The CDR3 is CASGSHREFSYEQYF. DNA for the CDR3: TGTGCCAGCGGCTCACACAGGGAATTCTCCTACGAGCAGTACTTC.

A few counts support this clonotype. The rearrangement joins TRBV6-1 to TRBJ1-6, with 7 nucleotides matching TRBD1. Germline V gene lookup returns CDR1 MNHNS and CDR2 SASEGT. The CDR3 is 16 residues long. V shed 6 bases and J 7 bases; nucleotides not matched to a gene: 12. CDR3 sequence (DNA): TGTGCCAGCAGCTGGACAGGAGGTGTGACCAATTCACCCCTCCACTTT. Protein: CASSWTGGVTNSPLHF.

V and J are TRBV11-1 and TRBJ2-5; TRBD2 aligns across 11 bases. Germline V lookup: CDR1 SGHAT, CDR2 FQDESV (reference sequence). Germline trimming cut 5 bases from V and 9 bases from J; bases unmatched to any gene: 20. This CDR3 is built from 18 residues. CDR3 bases: TGTGCCAGCAGCCCCTATGTAGGGACTAGCGGCTCCGGATGGCCCCAGTACTTC. It yields the protein CASSPYVGTSGSGWPQYF.